The 16 T cell receptor beta chains below come from one sample, sequenced in a study of blood T cell repertoires in COVID-19. Assay: immunoSEQ multiplex PCR; the TCRdb copy retains only in-frame clones and omits some. The sample records a few hundred thousand clones, around 87% being singletons. The source material was peripheral blood. All receptors come from a man aged 60-69 years who had recovered from COVID-19.

The gene calls are TRBV18 and TRBJ1-5; no reliable D call. The CDR3 is 12 residues long. Germline CDR1 KGHSH, CDR2 LQKENI. The V and J ends lost 3 bases and 3 bases respectively, with 3 bases between them. The DNA for the CDR3 is TGTGCCAGCTCACCTTACAATCAGCCCCAGCATTTT. Protein product: CASSPYNQPQHF.

The chain joins TRBV25-1 to TRBJ2-7, with D possibly TRBD1 on 6 matching bases. The CDR3 runs 16 residues. The germline gives CDR1 MGHDK, CDR2 SYGVNS. The V end lost 4 bases, the J end lost 4 bases, and 20 bases lay between the germline ends. The CDR3 DNA sequence: TGTGCCAGCAGTGGCCCCGGGACACGACATAATTACGAGCAGTACTTC. This gives the protein CASSGPGTRHNYEQYF.

This clone was seen once. The same CDR3 also results from other DNA sequences found in this sample. CDR3 in amino acids: CASSSLYEQYF. Here the CDR3 DNA reads TGTGCCAGCAGTTCCTTATACGAGCAGTACTTC. V and J are TRBV6-2 or TRBV6-3 and TRBJ2-7; D is uncertain. The CDR3 sequence is 11 residues long. V was trimmed by 4 bases and J by 4 bases, leaving 5 bases between them. Germline values: CDR1 MNHEY, CDR2 SVGEGT.

V and J are TRBV19 and TRBJ2-4; 9 nucleotides line up with TRBD1. V shed 6 bases, J shed 3 bases, and the junction held 6 bases outside the gene matches. The germline V gene has CDR1 LNHDA and CDR2 SQIVND (reference sequence). The CDR3 totals 15 residues. CDR3 sequence: CASSAQGASKNIQYF. In nucleotides, the CDR3 is TGTGCCAGTAGCGCACAGGGGGCGAGCAAAAACATTCAGTACTTC.

This clone was recorded once. The chain has TRBV18 and TRBJ2-5; D is ambiguous. Trimming cost V 0 bases and J 0 bases, with 8 bases left between them. The CDR3 length is 15 residues. Germline V gives CDR1 KGHSH, CDR2 LQKENI. CDR3 DNA: TGTGCCAGCTCACCACCCTCCGTGTACCAAGAGACCCAGTACTTC. As protein: CASSPPSVYQETQYF.

The CDR3 DNA reads TGTGCCAGCTCTCCGGGACAAGGACTCCGAGAGACCCAGTACTTC. Protein product: CASSPGQGLRETQYF. V and J are TRBV5-8 and TRBJ2-5; D is perhaps TRBD1 (6 bases). CDR3 length: 15 residues. The germline gives CDR1 SGHTS, CDR2 YDEGEE. V lost 7 bases and J lost 4, with 20 bases in between.

V is TRBV7-6 and J is TRBJ2-2; D call uncertain. Germline lookup yields CDR1 SGHVS and CDR2 FNYEAQ. V was cut by 7 bases and J by 1 base, with 10 bases left in between. The CDR3 covers 14 residues. This CDR3 reads CASTGFRNTGELFF. For the CDR3, the DNA is TGTGCCAGCACCGGGTTTAGGAACACCGGGGAGCTGTTTTTT.

This clone was recorded only once. The rearrangement links TRBV9 to TRBJ1-4; TRBD1 might be the D (5 bases). Germline-derived CDR1 and CDR2 are SGDLS and YYNGEE. The CDR3 is 15 residues long. Deletions cut 1 base from V and 3 bases from J, with 10 bases between. Here the CDR3 reads CASSVQGMANEKLFF. The CDR3 DNA follows: TGTGCCAGCAGCGTACAGGGTATGGCTAATGAAAAACTGTTTTTT.

The gene calls are TRBV6-6 and TRBJ1-2; 7 bases line up with TRBD1. The CDR3 consists of 16 residues. Germline V CDR1 and CDR2: MNHNY, SVGAGI (reference sequence). V gave up 2 bases and J gave up 2 bases; unmatched junction bases: 8. The CDR3 here is CASSYLPSQGNYGYTF. DNA of the CDR3: TGTGCCAGCAGTTACCTCCCCTCACAGGGGAACTATGGCTACACCTTC.

The chain couples TRBV27 to TRBJ1-5; D is ambiguous. The germline V and J ends were trimmed by 7 bases and 7 bases, with 17 bases remaining between them. This CDR3 spans 14 amino acids. CDR1 MNHEY and CDR2 SMNVEV come from the germline V gene (reference sequence). CDR3 region: CASTRTRGGQPQHF. CDR3 DNA: TGTGCCAGCACCAGGACTCGAGGAGGACAGCCCCAGCATTTT.

V and J are TRBV30 and TRBJ2-4; D possibly corresponds to TRBD1 (6 bases). Germline CDR1 and CDR2: GTSNPN and SVGIG (reference sequence). Deletions cut 0 bases from V and 2 bases from J, with 14 bases between. This CDR3 comprises 16 residues. CDR3 in DNA: TGTGCCTGGAGTGTAAGACAGGTATTAACCAAAAACATTCAGTACTTC. Amino acids: CAWSVRQVLTKNIQYF.

This clone has only one observation. The J gene is TRBJ1-5, the V gene TRBV10-3; D gene uncertain. Per the germline V gene, CDR1 is ENHRY and CDR2 is SYGVKD. The CDR3 is 15 residues long. V was cut by 2 bases and J by 1 base, with 9 bases left in between. The CDR3 loop is CAISENSLSNQPQHF. The CDR3 coding sequence is TGTGCCATCAGTGAGAACAGCCTCAGCAATCAGCCCCAGCATTTT.

The chain recombines TRBV7-3 with TRBJ1-1; 7 bases agree with TRBD1. From germline, CDR1 is SGHTA and CDR2 FQGTGA. This CDR3 spans 15 amino acids. V shed 4 bases, J shed 0 bases, and the junction held 5 bases outside the gene matches. CDR3 in amino acids: CASSYAGTVNTEAFF. The CDR3 DNA reads as TGTGCCAGCAGCTACGCCGGGACAGTGAACACTGAAGCTTTCTTT.

This clone came up once. The chain carries TRBV4-3 and TRBJ2-7; 11 positions match TRBD1. The J segment lost 3 bases and the V segment lost 6 bases, leaving 7 bases of the junction unmatched. The CDR3 covers 15 residues. CDR1 and CDR2 from the germline V gene are LGHNA and YSLEER. CDR3 sequence reads: CASSLSGQGVYEQYF. CDR3 nucleotides: TGCGCCAGCAGTCTATCGGGACAGGGGGTCTACGAGCAGTACTTC.

V usage is TRBV24-1 and J usage is TRBJ1-5; no reliable D call. Per germline, CDR1 KGHDR and CDR2 SFDVKD. CDR3 length: 12 residues. V lost 7 bases and J lost 6, with 9 bases in between. CDR3 sequence reads: CATSQAGQPQHF. CDR3 in DNA: TGTGCCACCAGCCAAGCGGGTCAGCCCCAGCATTTT.

The chain links TRBV30 to TRBJ2-5; D perhaps matches TRBD1 (5 bases). V was cut by 1 base and J by 6 bases, with 9 bases left in between. This CDR3 region has 12 residues. The germline CDR1 and CDR2 sequences are GTSNPN and SVGIG (reference sequence). CDR3 nucleotide sequence: TGTGCCTGGAGTGAGGGGTGGCAGACCCAGTACTTC. It translates to CAWSEGWQTQYF.